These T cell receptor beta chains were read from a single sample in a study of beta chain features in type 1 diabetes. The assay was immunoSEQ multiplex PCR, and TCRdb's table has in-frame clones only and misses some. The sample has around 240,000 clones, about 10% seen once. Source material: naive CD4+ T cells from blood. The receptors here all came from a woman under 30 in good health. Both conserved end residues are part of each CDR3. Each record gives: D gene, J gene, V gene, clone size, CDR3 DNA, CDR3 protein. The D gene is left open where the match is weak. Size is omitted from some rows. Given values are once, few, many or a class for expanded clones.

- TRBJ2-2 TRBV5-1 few TGCGCCAGCAGCTTGGGGACATGGAACACCGGGGAGCTGTTTTTT CASSLGTWNTGELFF
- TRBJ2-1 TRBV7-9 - TGTGCCAGCAGCCGGGGTACGCCTGACTACAATGAGCAGTTCTTC CASSRGTPDYNEQFF
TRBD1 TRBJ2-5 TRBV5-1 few TGCGCCAGCAGCCTACAGGGGATGGGGGAGACCCAGTACTTC CASSLQGMGETQYF
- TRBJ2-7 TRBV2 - TGTGCCACCAGAGACAGGACATCATACGAGCAGTACTTC CATRDRTSYEQYF
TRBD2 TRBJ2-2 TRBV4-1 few TGCGCCAGCAGCCCCCGGACTAGCGGGGGGATCAACACCGGGGAGCTGTTTTTT CASSPRTSGGINTGELFF
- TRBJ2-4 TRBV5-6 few TGTGCCAGCAGCTTGGGGGACGGGGGGCCCAAAAACATTCAGTACTTC CASSLGDGGPKNIQYF
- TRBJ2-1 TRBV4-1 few TGCGCCAGCAGCCAAGTTGGGCTCTCCGCCAATGAGCAGTTCTTC CASSQVGLSANEQFF
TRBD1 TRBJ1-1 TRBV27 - TGTGCCAGCAGTTCCTACTCGGGACAGGGGATGGCTGAAGCTTTCTTT CASSSYSGQGMAEAFF
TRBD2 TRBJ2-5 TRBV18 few TGTGCCAGCTCACCACTCTGGCGGGGGGGAATGGAGACCCAGTACTTC CASSPLWRGGMETQYF
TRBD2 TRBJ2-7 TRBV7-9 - TGTGCCAGCAGCTTAGGTAGCGGGACTTCCTACGAGCAGTACTTC CASSLGSGTSYEQYF
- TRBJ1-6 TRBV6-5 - TGTGCCAGCAGTTACGTACCCAGGAATTCACCCCTCCACTTT CASSYVPRNSPLHF
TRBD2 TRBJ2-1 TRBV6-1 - TGTGCCAGCATTTCGGGGGGCTCCTACAATGAGCAGTTCTTC CASISGGSYNEQFF
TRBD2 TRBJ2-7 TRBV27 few TGTGCCAGCAGTTCCCAGACTAGCGGGAGGAGATACTTC CASSSQTSGRRYF
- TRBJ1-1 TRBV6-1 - TGTGCCAGCAGCCAGGTGGGGAGCGGAGCTTTCTTT CASSQVGSGAFF
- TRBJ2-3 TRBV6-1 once TGTGCCAGCAGGTATAGTGGAGATACGCAGTATTTT CASRYSGDTQYF
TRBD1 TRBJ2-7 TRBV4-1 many TGCGCCAGCAGCCAGAGGGACAGGGACTACGAGCAGTACTTC CASSQRDRDYEQYF
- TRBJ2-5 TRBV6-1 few TGTGCCAGCAGTGAAAACACCCAAGAGACCCAGTACTTC CASSENTQETQYF
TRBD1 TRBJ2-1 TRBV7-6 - TGTGCCAGCAGCCCAGGGGGCGGGACGGAGCAGTTCTTC CASSPGGGTEQFF
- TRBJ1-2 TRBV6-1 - TGTGCCAGCAGTGAAGTCGGTGGCTACACCTTC CASSEVGGYTF
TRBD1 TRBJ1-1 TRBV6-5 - TGTGCCAGCAAGCCGGGACAGGGTGCTGAAGCTTTCTTT CASKPGQGAEAFF
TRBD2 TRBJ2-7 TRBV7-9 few TGTGCCAGCAGCTTCGCGGGAGGGGGGGAGCAGTACTTC CASSFAGGGEQYF
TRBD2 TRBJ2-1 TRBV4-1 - TGCGCCAGCAGGCAACTAGCGGGCGTTTACAATGAGCAGTTCTTC CASRQLAGVYNEQFF
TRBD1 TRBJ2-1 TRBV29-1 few TGCAGCGTTGAAGGGGACAGGGAACTTCTATACAATGAGCAGTTCTTC CSVEGDRELLYNEQFF
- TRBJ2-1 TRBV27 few TGTGCCAGCAGTACGGGGGTCAGCAATGAGCAGTTCTTC CASSTGVSNEQFF
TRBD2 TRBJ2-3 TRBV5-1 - TGCGCCAGCAGCACTGGGACTAGCGGGAGCACAGATACGCAGTATTTT CASSTGTSGSTDTQYF
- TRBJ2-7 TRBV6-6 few TGTGCCAGCAGACCCGCGGGGAGCTCCTACGAGCAGTACTTC CASRPAGSSYEQYF
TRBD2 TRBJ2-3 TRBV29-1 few TGCAGCGTTGAAGGCCCTAGCGGGGCCATTGAGGGTACGCAGTATTTT CSVEGPSGAIEGTQYF
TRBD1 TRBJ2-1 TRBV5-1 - TGCGCCAGCAGCTTGGGGACAGGGGACAATGAGCAGTTCTTC CASSLGTGDNEQFF
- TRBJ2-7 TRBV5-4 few TGTGCCAGCAGCTTGGGCGGCGGGATGAACTACGAGCAGTACTTC CASSLGGGMNYEQYF
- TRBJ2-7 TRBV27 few TGTGCCAGCAGTTTATCGTTTGGAGGGACTTACGAGCAGTACTTC CASSLSFGGTYEQYF
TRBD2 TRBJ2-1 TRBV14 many TGTGCCAGCAGCCTTTGGACTAGCGGAGACAATGAGCAGTTCTTC CASSLWTSGDNEQFF
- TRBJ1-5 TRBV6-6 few TGTGCCAGCGTAGATACGATCAGCAATCAGCCCCAGCATTTT CASVDTISNQPQHF
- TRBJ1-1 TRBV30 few TGTGCCTGGAGTCAATCGAACACTGAAGCTTTCTTT CAWSQSNTEAFF
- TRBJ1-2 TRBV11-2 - TGTGCCAGCAGCCCCGACAGAGACTATGGCTACACCTTC CASSPDRDYGYTF
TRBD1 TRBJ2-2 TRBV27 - TGTGCCAGCAGTTCCCCAGGGGGTATGAACACCGGGGAGCTGTTTTTT CASSSPGGMNTGELFF
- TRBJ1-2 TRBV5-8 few TGTGCCAGCAGCTCCCCGGCACCACAGGGTTATGGCTACACCTTC CASSSPAPQGYGYTF